These 8 T cell receptor beta chains were all obtained from the same sample, sequenced in a study of identifying expanded T cells in peripheral blood. Some clones are missing from TCRdb's copy, which holds only in-frame ones; the method was immunoSEQ multiplex PCR. The repertoire holds more than 90,000 clones, with around 88% as singletons. The specimen was blood. The receptors here all came from a person aged 18 to 75 in good health.

Turning to this clone: The same CDR3 also results from other DNA sequences found in this sample. The rearrangement links TRBV7-2 to TRBJ1-5; D unresolved. In germline, CDR1 is SGHTA, CDR2 FQGNSA. Between the trimmed V and J ends, which lost 1 base and 5 bases, there was a span of 6 bases. This CDR3 contains 13 residues. The CDR3 spells CASSLVRDQPQHF. The CDR3 coding sequence is TGTGCCAGCAGCTTAGTGAGGGATCAGCCCCAGCATTTT. The complete variable domain, with remaining parts taken from reference TRBV7-2 and TRBJ1-5, reads GAGVSQSPSNKVTEKGKDVELRCDPISGHTALYWYRQSLGQGLEFLIYFQGNSAPDKSGLPSDRFSAERTGGSVSTLTIQRTQQEDSAVYLCASSLVRDQPQHFGDGTRLSIL.

The CDR3 bases are TGTGCCAGCAGCCTGGGGGAAACTGGGGCCAACGTCCTGACTTTC. Encoded protein: CASSLGETGANVLTF. This chain joins TRBV6-5 and TRBJ2-6, with D perhaps being TRBD1 or TRBD2 (5 bases each). Trimming shortened V by 6 bases and J by 2 bases, and 11 bases separated the two germline ends. The CDR3 contains 15 residues. Germline V gene sequence: CDR1 MNHEY, CDR2 SVGAGI.

V usage is TRBV6-6 and J usage is TRBJ1-5, with TRBD1 as a possible D gene (5 bases). Germline loops: CDR1 MNHNY, CDR2 SVGAGI (reference sequence). Trimming cost V 4 bases and J 7 bases, with 20 bases left between them. The CDR3 is 16 residues long. CDR3 in DNA: TGTGCCAGCAGTTCTGGGGGGACGTCGGCAGGACAGCCCCAGCATTTT. This translates into CASSSGGTSAGQPQHF.

The J gene is TRBJ2-1, the V gene TRBV7-9; the match to TRBD2 covers 14 bases. CDR3 length: 15 residues. CDR1 is SEHNR, CDR2 FQNEAQ, per germline (reference sequence). V lost 5 bases and J lost 12; bases outside the gene matches: 9. This CDR3 reads CASSQPGLAGAWQFF. Written as DNA, the CDR3 is TGTGCCAGCAGCCAACCGGGACTAGCGGGGGCATGGCAGTTCTTC.

The chain links TRBV20-1 to TRBJ1-2; 8 nucleotides align to TRBD1. Germline V gene data show CDR1 as DFQATT and CDR2 as SNEGSKA (reference sequence). The CDR3 is 11 residues long. Trimming at V came to 1 base and at J to 11 bases, leaving 3 bases not matched to a gene. The CDR3 protein is CSARVTGGYTF. The DNA for the CDR3 is TGCAGTGCTAGAGTTACAGGGGGGTACACCTTC.

The rearrangement joins TRBV2 to TRBJ1-4; D gene unclear. V lost 0 bases to trimming and J lost 14 bases, with 7 bases between them. Germline CDR1 is SNHLY and CDR2 is FYNNEI. This CDR3 has 11 amino acids. The CDR3 is CASSEALRLFF. The CDR3 region has the DNA TGTGCCAGCAGTGAAGCGCTTCGGCTGTTTTTT.

The chain couples TRBV7-2 to TRBJ2-7; D may be TRBD1 (5 bases). CDR1 and CDR2 from the germline V gene are SGHTA and FQGNSA. The CDR3 is 14 amino acids. Trimming took 1 base from V and 5 from J, leaving 12 bases between them. The CDR3 is CASSLELRGDEQYF. CDR3 DNA: TGTGCCAGCAGCTTAGAACTAAGGGGTGACGAGCAGTACTTC.

This clone was detected once. V and J are TRBV9 and TRBJ2-5; 16 nucleotides align to TRBD2. From germline, CDR1 is SGDLS and CDR2 YYNGEE. This CDR3 spans 20 amino acids. The V segment lost 3 bases and the J segment 3 bases; nucleotides outside the gene matches: 14. CDR3 bases: TGTGCCAGCAGCGAGGGACTAGCGGGGGGGTACTATAGTCCAAAAGAGACCCAGTACTTC. Its protein product is CASSEGLAGGYYSPKETQYF.